Listed below are T cell receptor beta chains from one sample, sequenced in a study of T cell changes during pregnancy in multiple sclerosis. The method was immunoSEQ multiplex PCR; TCRdb's version includes in-frame clones alone and lacks a portion of them. In the table there are tens of thousands of clones, about 90% of which are singletons. The input for sequencing was peripheral blood, taken in the first trimester of pregnancy. Receptors were obtained from a female donor with multiple sclerosis, enrolled in a pregnancy study. Both conserved end residues are trimmed from each CDR3.

TRBJ1-1 15 TRBV29-1 SVVVSRQGRGDTEAF
TRBJ1-6 12 TRBV7-9 ASSSGRSNSPLH
TRBJ1-2 13 TRBV4-3 ASSPGTGANYGYT
TRBJ1-2 13 TRBV7-2 ASRSATGNNYGYT
TRBJ2-7 11 TRBV27 ASSYSSGYEQY
TRBJ1-1 12 TRBV27 ASSLGGWNTEAF
TRBJ1-6 14 TRBV5-1 ASSLRRGTGNSPLH
TRBJ1-1 15 TRBV7-2 ASSLRVTSFGYTEAF
TRBJ2-7 11 TRBV7-2 ASSPPSGDEQY
TRBJ2-5 13 TRBV18 ASSPPVELKETQY
TRBJ2-7 10 TRBV11-2 ASSGRGYEQY
TRBJ2-5 17 TRBV14 ASSHSLSQLSGRAETQY
TRBJ1-5 12 TRBV28 ASRTGYSNQPQH
TRBJ2-5 12 TRBV28 ASSFRRGTETQY
TRBJ2-7 9 TRBV7-9 ASSPRNEQY
TRBJ2-3 10 TRBV29-1 SVDQGLDTQY
TRBJ2-7 11 TRBV7-9 ASSTGQSYEQY
TRBJ1-5 12 TRBV6-5 ASSLTGGFQPQH
TRBJ1-6 12 TRBV14 ASSQPSGGSPLH
TRBJ2-1 16 TRBV27 ASSLKYMALAGYNEQF
TRBJ2-4 13 TRBV6-5 ASSYSPGGKNIQY
TRBJ2-1 9 TRBV29-1 SVLREYEQF
TRBJ2-7 14 TRBV9 ASSVGPGQGGYEQY
TRBJ1-1 11 TRBV10-3 AIRGQQNTEAF
TRBJ2-1 14 TRBV4-1 ASSQITSGSYNEQF
TRBJ2-1 11 TRBV6-5 ASSPTSGSALF
TRBJ1-1 11 TRBV29-1 SGHSPLNTEAF
TRBJ1-1 13 TRBV5-8 ASTWDTPGRTEAF
TRBJ1-3 13 TRBV6-5 ASRSGQGTGNTIY
TRBJ2-1 10 TRBV9 TGTTHYNEQF
TRBJ2-1 13 TRBV27 ASTPGRYRNNEQF
TRBJ2-3 14 TRBV4-1 ASSQDYRAGADTQY
TRBJ2-3 13 TRBV19 ASSRRPVSTDTQY
TRBJ2-1 12 TRBV2 ASGGLAFYNEQF
TRBJ2-1 12 TRBV7-3 ASSLLRDDGEQF
TRBJ2-5 15 TRBV5-5 ASSLPSTGQIRETQY
TRBJ2-1 14 TRBV7-9 ASSLYGLPAGDEQF
TRBJ2-7 13 TRBV7-7 ASSLGRAASYEQY
TRBJ2-1 12 TRBV7-7 ASSPTSGSGEQF
TRBJ2-2 16 TRBV2 ASSGEGLAGDPDGELF
TRBJ2-1 13 TRBV13 ASSQGQLLGSQQF
TRBJ2-7 14 TRBV18 ASSQTQRRSSYEQY
TRBJ2-2 12 TRBV6-1 ASSRQGDTGELF
TRBJ2-1 14 TRBV11-3 ASSLGVGGGYNEQF
TRBJ2-7 9 TRBV11-2 ASSDYHEQY
TRBJ2-1 10 TRBV27 ASHGLADEQF
TRBJ2-2 13 TRBV4-3 ASSHGTMDTGELF
TRBJ1-1 13 TRBV14 ASSQWRPGNTEAF
TRBJ1-1 12 TRBV11-1 ASSLDLADTEAF
TRBJ1-1 15 TRBV5-4 ASSLEMGQGAFTEAF
TRBJ2-7 12 TRBV6-6 ASTNRQGHYEQY
TRBJ2-6 16 TRBV7-9 ASSQQGTGESGANVLT
TRBJ1-1 13 TRBV25-1 ASSGTGGRNTEAF
TRBJ2-7 13 TRBV19 ASSMVRQGIHEQY
TRBJ2-3 17 TRBV5-4 ASSLAFQLAGGITDTQY
TRBJ2-3 12 TRBV27 ASSFQAHADTQY
TRBJ2-5 11 TRBV11-2 ASSRERQETQY
TRBJ1-1 11 TRBV6-5 ASSQGYRTEAF
TRBJ2-2 12 TRBV6-5 ASSKGLSTGELF